The rows below give T cell receptor beta chains drawn from one sample of a study of T-cell memory formation after mild COVID-19. MiXCR, run by TCRdb on the 5' RACE reads, gives a single entry per CDR3 protein. The sample holds fewer than 400,000 distinct CDR3 sequences, over 10% seen once. Sequenced sample: PBMCs or a T cell subset sorted from them (not recorded which). These receptors were collected from a man between 18 and 35 years old who had mild COVID-19 (a few samples of this study predate the infection). Cell type and time point are not known. Both conserved end residues are part of each CDR3. A D gene is named only where the DNA matches it firmly. Rows give clone size only sometimes, using once, few, many, or a class for an expanded clone.

j_gene	abundance	d_gene	v_gene	CDR3aa	CDR3nt
TRBJ2-7	NA	NA	TRBV7-3	CASSFGHAAIYEQYF	TGTGCCAGCAGCTTCGGACACGCCGCGATCTACGAGCAGTACTTC
TRBJ2-1	NA	TRBD2	TRBV20-1	CSASVTSGGPSNEQFF	TGCAGTGCTAGTGTAACTAGCGGGGGGCCGAGCAATGAGCAGTTCTTC
TRBJ2-1	medium-sized	TRBD1	TRBV4-3	CASSQGTGGYNEQFF	TGCGCCAGCAGCCAAGGGACAGGGGGCTACAATGAGCAGTTCTTC
TRBJ2-3	NA	NA	TRBV7-2	CASSSGLTLRYTQYF	TGTGCCAGCAGCTCGGGACTGACTCTCAGATATACGCAGTATTTT
TRBJ1-1	few	NA	TRBV30	CAWSGDTEAFF	TGTGCCTGGAGTGGGGACACTGAAGCTTTCTTT
TRBJ1-1	few	TRBD1	TRBV14	CATQTGWNTEAFF	TGTGCCACCCAGACAGGGTGGAACACTGAAGCTTTCTTT
TRBJ2-3	few	NA	TRBV14	CASSHGLVEQYF	TGTGCCAGCAGCCACGGTCTAGTGGAGCAGTATTTT
TRBJ1-1	NA	TRBD1	TRBV29-1	CSVEDPGTGRRIRTEAFF	TGCAGCGTTGAAGATCCGGGGACAGGGCGGCGAATTCGCACTGAAGCTTTCTTT
TRBJ2-5	many	TRBD2	TRBV3-1	CASSQRGAGGTQYF	TGTGCCAGCAGCCAGCGGGGAGCGGGGGGGACCCAGTACTTC
TRBJ1-3	NA	TRBD1	TRBV7-2	CASSLNEGQGGGNTIYF	TGTGCCAGCAGCCTCAATGAGGGACAGGGAGGAGGAAACACCATATATTTT
TRBJ2-7	many	TRBD2	TRBV5-1	CASTPQSGGPNYEQYF	TGCGCCAGCACTCCACAATCGGGGGGGCCCAACTACGAGCAGTACTTC
TRBJ2-1	once	NA	TRBV7-2	CASSSGGYGEQFF	TGTGCCAGCAGCTCCGGCGGGTATGGTGAGCAGTTCTTC
TRBJ2-5	many	TRBD1	TRBV7-9	CASSLVTGGVETQYF	TGTGCCAGCAGCTTGGTGACAGGGGGCGTTGAGACCCAGTACTTC
TRBJ2-5	NA	TRBD1	TRBV6-5	CASSRQGALDQYF	TGTGCCAGCAGTCGACAGGGGGCCCTAGACCAGTACTTC
TRBJ2-3	few	TRBD2	TRBV6-2/TRBV6-3	CASSYFASGSTDTQYF	TGTGCCAGCAGTTACTTTGCTAGCGGGAGCACAGATACGCAGTATTTT
TRBJ2-4	few	NA	TRBV20-1	CSATALAKNIQYF	TGCAGTGCTACGGCGCTAGCCAAAAACATTCAGTACTTC
TRBJ2-5	few	TRBD2	TRBV9	CASSGLAGGQETQYF	TGTGCCAGCAGCGGCTTAGCGGGGGGACAAGAGACCCAGTACTTC
TRBJ2-7	few	NA	TRBV29-1	CSVEGHFGPYEQYF	TGCAGCGTTGAGGGCCATTTTGGCCCCTACGAGCAGTACTTC
TRBJ1-2	few	NA	TRBV6-6	CASTQRGTNYGYTF	TGTGCCAGCACTCAGCGAGGAACTAACTATGGCTACACCTTC
TRBJ2-7	NA	NA	TRBV5-4	CASSYGQTYEQYF	TGTGCCAGCAGCTATGGACAGACCTACGAGCAGTACTTC
TRBJ2-5	NA	NA	TRBV4-2	CASSPGDSGAQETQYF	TGTGCCAGCAGCCCCGGGGATAGCGGTGCTCAAGAGACCCAGTACTTC
TRBJ2-3	NA	NA	TRBV29-1	CSVEDGGPKYF	TGCAGCGTTGAAGACGGGGGGCCCAAGTATTTT
TRBJ2-3	NA	TRBD2	TRBV20-1	CSARASSGSTSTDTQYF	TGCAGTGCTAGAGCTTCTAGCGGTTCTACTAGCACAGATACGCAGTATTTT
TRBJ2-5	NA	NA	TRBV6-5	CASTDRRGTLETQYF	TGTGCCAGCACCGACAGGCGGGGAACCTTAGAGACCCAGTACTTC
TRBJ2-1	few	TRBD2	TRBV12-3/TRBV12-4	CASSSKRGFEQFF	TGTGCCAGCAGTTCAAAGCGGGGTTTCGAGCAGTTCTTC
TRBJ2-7	NA	TRBD1	TRBV9	CASSVGGQGSYEQYF	TGTGCCAGCAGCGTAGGTGGACAGGGGTCCTACGAGCAGTACTTC